The rows below give T cell receptor beta chains drawn from one sample of a study of metastatic and nonmetastatic thyroid tumors. TCRdb redid the clone calls on the PCR reads using MiXCR. The repertoire consists of about 20,000 clones, with around a third occurring once and the leading ten covering about 20%. What was sequenced was blood. These receptors were collected from a male donor with papillary thyroid cancer or a benign thyroid nodule (not recorded which). Some clones in this sample may be carry-over from other donors' samples. CDR3s include the opening cysteine and the closing phenylalanine or tryptophan. The D gene is left open where the match is weak. Rows may omit the clone size; those that give it use once, few, many or a size class.

>TRBJ2-7|few|TRBV27|.
CASSFGVREYF
TGTGCCAGCAGTTTCGGGGTGAGGGAGTACTTC
>TRBJ2-3|many|TRBV5-5|.
CASSFTGRSDTQYF
TGTGCCAGCAGCTTTACAGGGAGGTCAGATACGCAGTATTTT
>TRBJ2-6|.|TRBV19|.
CASSIGQTSGANVLTF
TGTGCCAGTAGTATCGGACAGACCTCTGGGGCCAACGTCCTGACTTTC
>TRBJ2-6|few|TRBV19|.
CASTDSSGANVLTF
TGTGCCAGTACCGACAGCTCTGGGGCCAACGTCCTGACTTTC
>TRBJ2-7|.|TRBV6-6|.
CASSYHGNPPYEQYF
TGTGCCAGCAGTTACCATGGGAACCCACCCTACGAGCAGTACTTC
>TRBJ2-7|once|TRBV20-1|.
CSARVQGRDYEQYF
TGCAGTGCTAGAGTGCAGGGGAGGGACTACGAGCAGTACTTC
>TRBJ1-3|many|TRBV7-2|.
CASSSLQGAGNTIYF
TGTGCCAGCAGTAGCCTACAGGGTGCTGGAAACACCATATATTTT
>TRBJ2-1|many|TRBV5-6|TRBD2
CASSLGLAGAYNEQFF
TGTGCCAGCAGCTTGGGACTAGCGGGAGCCTACAATGAGCAGTTCTTC
>TRBJ2-7|many|TRBV6-1|TRBD1
CASSYAATGGYEQYF
TGTGCCAGCAGTTATGCAGCGACAGGGGGCTACGAGCAGTACTTC
>TRBJ2-7|few|TRBV6-1|.
CASAPSYEQYF
TGTGCCAGCGCCCCTTCCTACGAGCAGTACTTC
>TRBJ2-3|many|TRBV18|.
CASSLSQAATDTQYF
TGTGCCAGCTCACTATCCCAGGCCGCCACAGATACGCAGTATTTT
>TRBJ2-7|few|TRBV6-2/TRBV6-3|TRBD1
CASSPRDRLSEQYF
TGTGCCAGCAGTCCCCGGGACAGGCTGAGCGAGCAGTACTTC
>TRBJ1-3|many|TRBV2|.
CASSEAQSLSGNTIYF
TGTGCCAGCAGTGAAGCGCAGTCTCTGTCTGGAAACACCATATATTTT
>TRBJ1-2|.|TRBV11-2|.
CASSLMGSGGYTF
TGTGCCAGCAGCTTAATGGGGAGCGGCGGCTACACCTTC
>TRBJ2-1|many|TRBV29-1|.
CSVVDYPSYNEQFF
TGCAGCGTTGTAGACTATCCCTCCTACAATGAGCAGTTCTTC
>TRBJ1-3|few|TRBV12-3/TRBV12-4|.
CASSFTQENTIYF
TGTGCCAGCAGTTTTACGCAGGAAAACACCATATATTTT
>TRBJ2-3|many|TRBV24-1|.
CATSEGGRSDTQYF
TGTGCCACCAGTGAAGGTGGGAGGTCAGATACGCAGTATTTT
>TRBJ2-5|many|TRBV20-1|.
CSARDGPTQYF
TGCAGTGCTAGAGATGGCCCGACCCAGTACTTC
>TRBJ2-5|few|TRBV27|TRBD1
CASSLGQTQETQYF
TGTGCCAGCAGTTTGGGACAGACCCAAGAGACCCAGTACTTC
>TRBJ2-3|.|TRBV7-2|.
CASSLIRGPDTQYF
TGTGCCAGCAGCTTAATCCGGGGACCGGATACGCAGTATTTT
>TRBJ2-7|.|TRBV30|.
CAWSWEGFQYF
TGTGCCTGGAGCTGGGAAGGCTTCCAGTACTTC
>TRBJ2-1|many|TRBV28|TRBD2
CASSSPTSGIYNEQFF
TGTGCCAGCAGTTCTCCGACTAGCGGGATATACAATGAGCAGTTCTTC
>TRBJ2-7|many|TRBV28|.
CASSLGGEYEQYF
TGTGCCAGCAGTTTAGGGGGCGAATACGAGCAGTACTTC
>TRBJ2-7|.|TRBV6-2/TRBV6-3|TRBD2
CASSSPGTSGSPYEQYF
TGTGCCAGCAGTTCCCCGGGGACTAGCGGGAGCCCCTACGAGCAGTACTTC
>TRBJ2-7|.|TRBV4-1|TRBD1
CASSPLQGANEQYF
TGCGCCAGCAGCCCTCTACAGGGGGCGAACGAGCAGTACTTC
>TRBJ1-2|few|TRBV27|.
CASSRTGMWVGYTF
TGTGCCAGCAGTCGTACAGGGATGTGGGTCGGCTACACCTTC
>TRBJ2-7|many|TRBV5-4|.
CASSLDSRSSYEQYF
TGTGCCAGCAGCTTGGATTCCAGGAGCTCCTACGAGCAGTACTTC
>TRBJ2-5|.|TRBV30|TRBD1
CAWSIGQGETQYF
TGTGCCTGGAGTATAGGACAGGGTGAGACCCAGTACTTC
>TRBJ2-2|.|TRBV7-6|.
CASSLFERTGELFF
TGTGCCAGCAGCTTATTCGAACGCACCGGGGAGCTGTTTTTT
>TRBJ2-7|.|TRBV30|.
CAWSKGGYEQYF
TGTGCCTGGAGTAAAGGGGGATACGAGCAGTACTTC
>TRBJ2-3|.|TRBV12-3/TRBV12-4|.
CASSRGVDTQYF
TGTGCCAGCAGTCGAGGGGTGGATACGCAGTATTTT
>TRBJ2-7|many|TRBV7-2|TRBD2
CASSLGLANYEQYF
TGTGCCAGCAGCTTAGGACTAGCGAATTACGAGCAGTACTTC
>TRBJ1-2|.|TRBV4-1|TRBD1
CASSQVTGVYGYTF
TGCGCCAGCAGCCAAGTGACAGGGGTCTATGGCTACACCTTC
>TRBJ2-1|many|TRBV28|.
CASEVKLGGTEQFF
TGTGCCAGCGAGGTTAAACTCGGTGGGACAGAGCAGTTCTTC
>TRBJ2-5|.|TRBV5-1|.
CASGLGSGETQYF
TGCGCCAGCGGCCTAGGGTCGGGAGAGACCCAGTACTTC
>TRBJ1-2|few|TRBV11-2|TRBD1
CASSPPGQGFYGYTF
TGTGCCAGCAGCCCTCCGGGACAGGGATTTTATGGCTACACCTTC
>TRBJ2-7|.|TRBV5-6|.
CASSPGGHSYEQYF
TGTGCCAGCAGCCCTGGCGGACACTCCTACGAGCAGTACTTC
>TRBJ2-1|many|TRBV2|TRBD2
CAGAYGAGAGNEQFF
TGTGCCGGAGCCTATGGGGCGGGAGCCGGCAATGAGCAGTTCTTC
>TRBJ2-3|medium-sized|TRBV7-2|TRBD2
CASGPLAGVGTDTQYF
TGTGCCAGCGGCCCCCTAGCGGGAGTTGGCACAGATACGCAGTATTTT
>TRBJ1-5|many|TRBV27|.
CASRQGNQPQHF
TGTGCCAGCAGACAGGGCAATCAGCCCCAGCATTTT
>TRBJ2-3|.|TRBV20-1|TRBD2
CSAVAGGSTDTQYF
TGCAGTGCGGTAGCGGGAGGGAGCACAGATACGCAGTATTTT
>TRBJ2-1|few|TRBV4-1|.
CASSQLDSGNEQFF
TGCGCCAGCAGCCAACTTGACTCAGGGAATGAGCAGTTCTTC
>TRBJ2-1|many|TRBV7-3|.
CASSESSYNEQFF
TGTGCCAGCAGTGAGAGCTCCTACAATGAGCAGTTCTTC
>TRBJ2-7|once|TRBV20-1|.
CSARDRRQFYEQYF
TGCAGTGCTAGAGATCGGCGACAGTTCTACGAGCAATACTTC
>TRBJ2-7|medium-sized|TRBV2|TRBD1
CASITGGSEQYF
TGTGCCAGCATCACAGGGGGCTCCGAGCAGTACTTC
>TRBJ1-2|once|TRBV30|.
CAWRADQGLYGYTF
TGTGCCTGGAGAGCTGATCAGGGGTTATATGGCTACACCTTC
>TRBJ2-3|.|TRBV7-3|.
CASSKSSTDTQYF
TGTGCCAGCAGCAAATCTAGCACAGATACGCAGTATTTT
>TRBJ2-7|once|TRBV24-1|TRBD2
CATSDPSGGGSEYEQYF
TGTGCCACCAGTGACCCCTCCGGGGGGGGATCTGAGTACGAGCAGTACTTC
>TRBJ2-7|once|TRBV4-2|TRBD2
CASSQSTSGYDYEQYF
TGTGCCAGCAGCCAGTCGACTAGCGGGTATGACTACGAGCAGTACTTC
>TRBJ1-2|.|TRBV20-1|.
CSAMRSAGDGYTF
TGCAGTGCTATGCGTTCGGCAGGGGATGGCTACACCTTC
>TRBJ1-2|few|TRBV7-2|TRBD1
CASSPGQGGYTF
TGTGCCAGCAGCCCTGGACAGGGTGGCTACACCTTC
>TRBJ2-7|few|TRBV6-6|.
CASSYNLMGLGIGEQYF
TGTGCCAGCAGTTACAATTTAATGGGTTTAGGCATTGGCGAGCAGTACTTC
>TRBJ2-3|many|TRBV13|.
CASSLSGRGRADTQYF
TGTGCCAGCAGCTTATCCGGGCGGGGCAGAGCTGATACGCAGTATTTT
>TRBJ2-1|few|TRBV6-2/TRBV6-3|TRBD2
CASSHLAGGVVSNEQFF
TGTGCCAGCAGTCACCTCGCGGGGGGGGTTGTCAGCAATGAGCAGTTCTTC
>TRBJ2-5|.|TRBV7-9|TRBD2
CASSPARLAGTQQTQYF
TGTGCCAGCAGTCCAGCCAGACTAGCGGGAACCCAACAGACCCAGTACTTC
>TRBJ2-7|.|TRBV6-1|.
CATEDPTLDEQYF
TGTGCCACCGAAGATCCAACCCTAGACGAGCAGTACTTC
>TRBJ2-6|once|TRBV9|.
CASSGSKITGANVLTF
TGTGCCAGCAGTGGATCGAAAATAACTGGGGCCAACGTCCTGACTTTC
>TRBJ2-7|.|TRBV20-1|TRBD1
CSARTGASYEQYF
TGCAGTGCAAGGACAGGGGCGTCCTACGAGCAGTACTTC
>TRBJ1-3|once|TRBV20-1|.
CSALTGMVGNTIYF
TGCAGTGCTTTGACAGGAATGGTTGGAAACACCATATATTTT